This record covers a single T cell receptor beta chain. Its target is unknown. From unsorted bulk tissue weighing roughly 17-31 mg, DNA and RNA were co-extracted. The sample belongs to a study of tumor-infiltrating lymphocytes in primary liver carcinoma. Study as a whole: Read depth, roughly 3.65 to 8 million productive TCRbeta reads, did not differ significantly between tissues. Findings of the study overall: Tumor tissue displayed a significantly greater top-250-clone fraction than blood (p = 0.039). Top clones occupying all five tumor regions numbered only about 8-25%. Tumor-adjacent and tumor-blood pairs shared a smaller degree of overlap than tumor region pairs.

The input was around 530 ng total RNA; TCR beta cDNA was made from it with a constant-region primer. Generation of the TCR beta libraries relied on three nested multiplex PCR rounds using slightly modified ARM-PCR. In TCRdb, the multiplex PCR reads were re-called with MiXCR into one record per CDR3 protein. The sample yields about 210,000 distinct CDR3 sequences, just under 85% seen once. What was sequenced was tumor tissue from primary liver carcinoma. The TCR was taken from a man aged 35-49 years with primary liver carcinoma and hepatitis B virus infection.

This CDR3 is CASSYSSTAPYEQYF. The CDR3 DNA is TGTGCCAGCAGTTATTCGTCGACGGCTCCCTACGAGCAGTACTTC. The chain has TRBV6-6 and TRBJ2-7; no firm D call. Germline lookup yields CDR1 MNHNY and CDR2 SVGAGI (reference sequence). This CDR3 contains 15 residues. V gave up 3 bases and J gave up 2 bases, with 14 bases separating them.